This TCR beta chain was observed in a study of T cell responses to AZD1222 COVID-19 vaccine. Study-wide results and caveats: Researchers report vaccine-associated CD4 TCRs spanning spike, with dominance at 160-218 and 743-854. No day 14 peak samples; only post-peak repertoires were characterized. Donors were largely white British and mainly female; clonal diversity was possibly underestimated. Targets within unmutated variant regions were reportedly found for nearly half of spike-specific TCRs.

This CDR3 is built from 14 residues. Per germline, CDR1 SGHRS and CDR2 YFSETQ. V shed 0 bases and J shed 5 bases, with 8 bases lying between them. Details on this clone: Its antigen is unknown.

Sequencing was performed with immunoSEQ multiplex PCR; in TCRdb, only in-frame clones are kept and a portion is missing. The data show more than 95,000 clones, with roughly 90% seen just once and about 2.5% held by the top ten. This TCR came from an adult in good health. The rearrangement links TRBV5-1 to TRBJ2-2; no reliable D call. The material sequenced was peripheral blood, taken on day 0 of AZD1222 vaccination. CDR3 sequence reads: CASSLVQRTGELFF. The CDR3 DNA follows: TGCGCCAGCAGCTTGGTTCAGAGGACCGGGGAGCTGTTTTTT.